This is a list of T cell receptor beta chains from one sample in a study of T cells in Graves' hyperthyroidism and ophthalmopathy. TCRdb reprocessed the multiplex PCR reads via MiXCR and lists one record per CDR3 protein. The sample lists approximately 640,000 distinct CDR3 sequences, less than 45% occurring once. Sequencing used peripheral blood or thyroid tissue (not recorded which). Receptors were obtained from an adult man with Graves' disease, either hyperthyroidism or ophthalmopathy (not recorded which). Each CDR3 is given with its conserved first and last residue. A D gene is named only where the DNA matches it firmly. Size values are once, few and many counts, or a class for expanded clones, and some rows have none.

v_call	clone_size	j_call	d_call	cdr3_aa	cdr3_nt
TRBV20-1	.	TRBJ1-5	TRBD1	CSASPGTGGVWPQHF	TGCAGTGCTAGTCCCGGGACAGGGGGCGTGTGGCCCCAGCATTTT
TRBV20-1	.	TRBJ2-7	TRBD1	CSARRDRRGSSYEQYF	TGCAGTGCTCGCCGGGACAGGAGAGGGAGTTCCTACGAGCAGTACTTC
TRBV20-1	many	TRBJ1-1	.	CSAVSGMNTEAFF	TGCAGTGCTGTGAGCGGCATGAACACTGAAGCTTTCTTT
TRBV7-9	.	TRBJ2-5	.	CASSHGGTQYF	TGTGCCAGCAGCCACGGGGGGACCCAGTACTTC
TRBV2	few	TRBJ1-6	.	CASSEVGWGTDNSPLHF	TGTGCCAGCAGTGAAGTGGGCTGGGGGACGGATAATTCACCCCTCCACTTT
TRBV7-8	.	TRBJ2-7	.	CASSQDWTTYEGQYF	TGTGCCAGCAGCCAAGACTGGACCACCTACGAAGGGCAGTACTTC
TRBV7-9	.	TRBJ2-7	.	CASSLGGLGYEQYF	TGTGCCAGCAGCTTAGGGGGCCTGGGATACGAGCAGTACTTC
TRBV6-5	.	TRBJ1-6	.	CASSYSTGYSPLHF	TGTGCCAGCAGTTACTCGACTGGGTATTCACCCCTCCACTTT
TRBV7-9	few	TRBJ2-7	.	CASSPGLSSYEQYF	TGTGCCAGTAGTCCGGGACTGAGCTCCTACGAGCAGTACTTC
TRBV7-9	few	TRBJ1-3	TRBD1	CASSLTGGSPGNTIYF	TGTGCCAGCAGCTTAACAGGGGGTTCACCCGGAAACACCATATATTTT
TRBV7-2	few	TRBJ2-7	TRBD2	CASSIGLAGGWYEQYF	TGTGCCAGCAGCATCGGACTAGCGGGGGGCTGGTACGAGCAGTACTTC
TRBV19	.	TRBJ2-7	.	CASSKYNPSSYEQYF	TGTGCCAGTAGTAAATACAATCCCTCTTCTTACGAGCAGTACTTC
TRBV5-1	.	TRBJ1-4	TRBD1	CASSTDRDEKLFF	TGCGCCAGCAGCACGGACAGGGACGAAAAACTGTTTTTT
TRBV5-1	.	TRBJ2-7	.	CASSLVGQNSEQYF	TGCGCCAGCAGCTTGGTGGGACAAAACTCCGAGCAGTACTTC
TRBV7-9	.	TRBJ2-5	.	CASSLGGQVQETQYF	TGTGCCAGCAGCTTAGGTGGGCAGGTGCAGGAGACCCAGTACTTC
TRBV12-3/TRBV12-4	.	TRBJ1-1	TRBD1	CASSLTGQGGTEAFF	TGTGCCAGCAGTTTGACAGGACAGGGAGGGACTGAAGCTTTCTTT
TRBV10-3	once	TRBJ2-7	TRBD1	CATEPGTGTYEQYF	TGTGCCACCGAGCCGGGGACAGGGACCTACGAGCAGTACTTC
TRBV7-9	.	TRBJ1-1	.	CASSPPGGTNTEAFF	TGTGCCAGCAGCCCGCCGGGAGGGACGAACACTGAAGCTTTCTTT
TRBV9	.	TRBJ1-1	.	CASSITYGGTEAFF	TGTGCCAGCAGCATAACCTACGGTGGCACTGAAGCTTTCTTT
TRBV9	.	TRBJ1-4	TRBD1	CASSLAPPGTDATNEKLFF	TGTGCCAGCAGTTTGGCCCCCCCCGGGACAGATGCAACTAATGAAAAACTGTTTTTT
TRBV2	.	TRBJ1-4	TRBD1	CAQGGSINEKLFF	TGTGCCCAAGGGGGCAGCATTAATGAAAAACTGTTTTTT
TRBV6-5	.	TRBJ2-7	.	CASSYLFGGSYEQYF	TGTGCCAGCAGTTACCTGTTCGGGGGTTCCTACGAGCAGTACTTC
TRBV25-1	.	TRBJ1-2	.	CASTRDGYGYTF	TGTGCCAGCACCAGGGACGGCTATGGCTACACCTTC
TRBV12-3/TRBV12-4	many	TRBJ1-1	.	CASSQQGRAEAFF	TGTGCCAGCAGTCAACAGGGTAGGGCTGAAGCTTTCTTT
TRBV15	many	TRBJ1-6	.	CATSGVRPYNSPLHF	TGTGCCACCAGCGGCGTCCGTCCCTATAATTCACCCCTCCACTTT
TRBV5-1	.	TRBJ2-2	.	CASSRGDINAGELFF	TGCGCCAGCAGCCGGGGGGACATAAACGCCGGGGAGCTGTTTTTT
TRBV12-3/TRBV12-4	.	TRBJ1-1	.	CASSLGTDEAFF	TGTGCCAGCAGTTTAGGGACCGATGAAGCTTTCTTT
TRBV7-9	many	TRBJ1-1	TRBD1	CASSLVPGQGRTEAFF	TGTGCCAGCAGCTTAGTGCCGGGACAGGGTCGTACTGAAGCTTTCTTT
TRBV12-3/TRBV12-4	.	TRBJ1-5	.	CASSLSGGQGQPQHF	TGTGCCAGCAGTTTGTCCGGGGGGCAGGGTCAGCCCCAGCATTTT
TRBV7-9	.	TRBJ1-1	.	CASRLGMTEAFF	TGTGCCAGCAGGCTGGGGATGACTGAAGCTTTCTTT
TRBV7-9	many	TRBJ1-3	.	CASSLGASGNTIYF	TGTGCCAGCAGCTTAGGCGCCTCTGGAAACACCATATATTTT
TRBV2	.	TRBJ2-7	TRBD1	CASSEPGGRSYEQYF	TGTGCCAGCAGTGAGCCAGGGGGCAGGTCCTACGAGCAGTACTTC
TRBV7-8	.	TRBJ2-6	.	CASSLDPGAGANVLTF	TGTGCCAGCAGCTTAGATCCAGGGGCTGGGGCCAACGTCCTGACTTTC
TRBV12-3/TRBV12-4	many	TRBJ1-2	.	CASSLGLGYGYTF	TGTGCCAGCAGTTTAGGGCTAGGATATGGCTACACCTTC
TRBV5-4	.	TRBJ1-6	.	CASSHEPDSPLHF	TGTGCCAGCAGCCACGAGCCAGATTCACCCCTCCACTTT
TRBV9	.	TRBJ1-6	TRBD1	CASSRGQGAVSPLHF	TGTGCCAGCAGCCGCGGACAGGGGGCGGTTTCACCCCTCCACTTT
TRBV10-3	many	TRBJ2-5	TRBD2	CAISESTYGRIQETQYF	TGTGCCATCAGTGAGTCGACTTACGGGAGGATCCAAGAGACCCAGTACTTC
TRBV6-1	.	TRBJ2-7	.	CASSQYEQYF	TGTGCCAGCAGCCAGTACGAGCAGTACTTC
TRBV6-5	few	TRBJ1-2	.	CASSLRGADGYTF	TGTGCCAGCAGCCTCCGGGGGGCCGATGGCTACACCTTC
TRBV7-9	.	TRBJ2-7	TRBD2	CASSARTSGRGYEQYF	TGTGCCAGCAGCGCAAGGACTAGCGGGAGAGGCTACGAGCAGTACTTC
TRBV7-6	few	TRBJ1-1	.	CASSLGVNTGNTEAFF	TGTGCCAGCAGCCTGGGGGTTAATACAGGGAACACTGAAGCTTTCTTT
TRBV9	.	TRBJ1-1	TRBD1	CASSWTGLATEAFF	TGTGCCAGCAGCTGGACAGGGTTGGCCACTGAAGCTTTCTTT
TRBV12-3/TRBV12-4	many	TRBJ1-3	TRBD1	CASSRTGGLHSGNTIYF	TGTGCCAGCAGTCGGACAGGGGGACTCCACTCTGGAAACACCATATATTTT
TRBV12-3/TRBV12-4	.	TRBJ1-5	.	CASSLGNPNQPQHF	TGTGCCAGCAGTTTGGGTAACCCGAATCAGCCCCAGCATTTT
TRBV7-9	.	TRBJ2-7	TRBD2	CASSYGGDPLYEQYF	TGTGCCAGCAGTTACGGGGGGGACCCCCTCTACGAGCAGTACTTC
TRBV19	few	TRBJ2-7	TRBD1	CASSMGTGGAYEQYF	TGTGCCAGTAGTATGGGGACAGGGGGGGCCTACGAGCAGTACTTC
TRBV29-1	many	TRBJ1-4	.	CSVELTSGEKLFF	TGCAGCGTTGAGTTGACATCGGGGGAAAAACTGTTTTTT
TRBV2	.	TRBJ1-5	.	CASSEAATGWPQHF	TGTGCCAGCAGTGAAGCTGCGACGGGGTGGCCCCAGCATTTT
TRBV9	.	TRBJ1-1	.	CASSFGGSDTEAFF	TGTGCCAGCAGCTTTGGGGGCAGTGACACTGAAGCTTTCTTT
TRBV7-9	few	TRBJ1-6	TRBD1	CASSQRTGASPLHF	TGTGCCAGCAGCCAAAGGACAGGGGCGTCACCCCTCCACTTT
TRBV12-3/TRBV12-4	.	TRBJ1-1	.	CASTPGRWDGAEAFF	TGTGCCAGCACCCCTGGTAGATGGGATGGGGCTGAAGCTTTCTTT
TRBV10-3	few	TRBJ1-4	.	CASGAGVGQKLFF	TGTGCCTCCGGGGCAGGGGTCGGTCAAAAACTGTTTTTT
TRBV10-3	few	TRBJ2-2	TRBD2	CAISAPEGLAGGYTGELFF	TGTGCCATCAGTGCACCAGAGGGCCTAGCGGGAGGCTACACCGGGGAGCTGTTTTTT
TRBV20-1	.	TRBJ1-2	.	CSARTLPDSSFGYTF	TGCAGTGCTAGAACACTACCGGACAGCTCCTTTGGCTACACCTTC
TRBV7-8	.	TRBJ1-5	.	CASSLGAGGREPQHF	TGTGCCAGCAGCTTAGGAGCGGGAGGACGAGAGCCCCAGCATTTT
TRBV7-9	few	TRBJ1-1	.	CASDLLASGVAEAFF	TGTGCCAGCGACCTACTCGCGTCTGGGGTAGCTGAAGCTTTCTTT
TRBV2	.	TRBJ1-5	TRBD1	CASSSTSGQGRSNQHF	TGTGCCAGCAGCTCGACCTCCGGACAGGGCAGGAGCAATCAGCATTTT
TRBV5-4	.	TRBJ1-1	TRBD1	CASSLTTGGNLAFF	TGTGCCAGCAGTTTAACGACAGGGGGCAATCTAGCTTTCTTT
TRBV15	many	TRBJ1-5	.	CATSRERQPQHF	TGTGCCACCAGCAGAGAACGCCAGCCCCAGCATTTT